The present T cell receptor (beta chain) was sequenced within a study of OX40 agonist ivuxolimab in advanced cancers. About the study: Ivuxolimab, which is an agonistic anti-OX40 (CD134) antibody, was administered to the patients.

CDR1 and CDR2 (germline): MNHEY, SMNVEV (reference sequence). The CDR3 runs 15 residues. Trimming at V came to 4 bases and at J to 2 bases, leaving 8 bases not matched to a gene. Sequencing was performed with immunoSEQ multiplex PCR; in TCRdb, only in-frame clones are kept and a portion is missing. There are 43,000 or so clones in the sample; over 80% occur only once, and 4.5% to 6% lies in the top ten. Sampling of blood occurred at baseline, cycle 4 day 1, and cycle 7 day 1. The sequences come from CD4+ or CD8+ T cells sorted from blood, collected in a trial of the OX40 agonist ivuxolimab. This chain uses TRBV27 with TRBJ2-7, with TRBD1 matching over 7 bases. This TCR was sampled from an adult with an advanced solid tumor such as melanoma, head and neck, liver or kidney cancer. This CDR3 reads CASSYEGQSPYEQYF. The DNA for the CDR3 is TGTGCCAGCAGTTACGAGGGACAGAGCCCCTACGAGCAGTACTTC.